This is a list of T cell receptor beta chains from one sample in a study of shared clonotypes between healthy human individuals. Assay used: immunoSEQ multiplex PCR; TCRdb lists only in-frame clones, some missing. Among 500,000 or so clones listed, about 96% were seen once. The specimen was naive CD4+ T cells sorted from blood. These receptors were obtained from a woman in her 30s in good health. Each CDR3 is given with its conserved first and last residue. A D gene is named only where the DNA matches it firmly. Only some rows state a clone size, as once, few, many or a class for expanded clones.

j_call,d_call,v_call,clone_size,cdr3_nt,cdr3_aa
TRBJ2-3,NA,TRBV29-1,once,TGCAGCGTTGATAGAGGGGTTCGTGGCACAGATACGCAGTATTTT,CSVDRGVRGTDTQYF
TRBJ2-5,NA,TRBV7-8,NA,TGTGCCAGCAGCTCGGAGACCCAGTACTTC,CASSSETQYF
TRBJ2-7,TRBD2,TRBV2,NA,TGTGCCAGCAGTGAAGAGTCTAGCGGGAGGAGAGAGCAGTACTTC,CASSEESSGRREQYF
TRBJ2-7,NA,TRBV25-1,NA,TGTGCCAGCACCGACGCCCCCCACGGGCAGTACTTC,CASTDAPHGQYF
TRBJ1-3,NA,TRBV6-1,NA,TGTGCCAGCAGTGAGCAGGGTTCTGGAAACACCATATATTTT,CASSEQGSGNTIYF
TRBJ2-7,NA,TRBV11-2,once,TGTGCCAGCAGCTTAGCAGCGGGCCACGAGCAGTACTTC,CASSLAAGHEQYF
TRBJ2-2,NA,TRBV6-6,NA,TGTGCCAGCAGTCCAGGGTTTGGCGGGGAGCTGTTTTTT,CASSPGFGGELFF
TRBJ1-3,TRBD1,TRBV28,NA,TGTGCCAGCACCACCGACAGGGGTGGAAACACCATATATTTT,CASTTDRGGNTIYF
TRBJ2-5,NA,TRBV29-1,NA,TGCAGCGTTGAAGGGACAAGCCAAGAGACCCAGTACTTC,CSVEGTSQETQYF
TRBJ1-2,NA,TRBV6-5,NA,TGTGCCAGCACGTCTGTCCCCCCTACCTACTATGGCTACACCTTC,CASTSVPPTYYGYTF
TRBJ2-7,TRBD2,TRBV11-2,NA,TGTGCCAGCAGCTTATCGGGGGGGCCTTTACGAGGTTCGAGGTACGAGCAGTACTTC,CASSLSGGPLRGSRYEQYF
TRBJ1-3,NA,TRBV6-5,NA,TGTGCCAGCAGCCTCAGGGGCTCTGGAAACACCATATATTTT,CASSLRGSGNTIYF
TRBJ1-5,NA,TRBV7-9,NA,TGTGCCAGCAGCCTTGGGGGGGGTAATCAGCCCCAGCATTTT,CASSLGGGNQPQHF
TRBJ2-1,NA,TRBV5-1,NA,TGCGCCAGCAGCTTGGTTGAGACAGGCAACAATGAGCAGTTCTTC,CASSLVETGNNEQFF
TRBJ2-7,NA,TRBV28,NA,TGTGCCAGCAGTTTTCGGGTTCTGCACGAGCAGTACTTC,CASSFRVLHEQYF
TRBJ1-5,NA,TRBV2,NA,TGTGCCAGCAGTGAAGCTGATAGCAATCAGCCCCAGCATTTT,CASSEADSNQPQHF
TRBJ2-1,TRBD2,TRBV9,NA,TGTGCCAGCAGCCCGAATAGCGGGAGAAGGAATGAGCAGTTCTTC,CASSPNSGRRNEQFF
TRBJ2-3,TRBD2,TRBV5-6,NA,TGTGCCAGCAGCTTGTGGACGGGGGGTACGCAGTATTTT,CASSLWTGGTQYF
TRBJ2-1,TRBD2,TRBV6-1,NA,TGTGCCAGCAGCCTAGCGGGGGTATACAATGAGCAGTTCTTC,CASSLAGVYNEQFF
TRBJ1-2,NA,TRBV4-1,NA,TGCGCCAGCAGCCAAGTCCGGGGTTCCCTCTATGGCTACACCTTC,CASSQVRGSLYGYTF
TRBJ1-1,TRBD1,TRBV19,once,TGTGCCAGTAGTACACAGGGGGTGGCCACTGAAGCTTTCTTT,CASSTQGVATEAFF
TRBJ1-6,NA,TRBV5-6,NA,TGTGCCAGCAGCTTGTACCCGATGGATAATTCACCCCTCCACTTT,CASSLYPMDNSPLHF
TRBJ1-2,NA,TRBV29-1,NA,TGCAGCGGCCAATTAGTTGGAGACGGCTACACCTTC,CSGQLVGDGYTF
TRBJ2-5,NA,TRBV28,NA,TGTGCCGCCACCGCACGGTTACAAGAGACCCAGTACTTC,CAATARLQETQYF
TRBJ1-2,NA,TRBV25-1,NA,TGTGCCAGCAGTGACAGGGAAGGCTACACCTTC,CASSDREGYTF
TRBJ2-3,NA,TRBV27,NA,TGTGCCAGCAGCACCCCCTCCCTTGGCAGGGGCTTCACAGATACGCAGTATTTT,CASSTPSLGRGFTDTQYF
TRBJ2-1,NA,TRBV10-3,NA,TGTGCCATCAGTGCGGAGCGCCCCCGTGAGCAGTTCTTC,CAISAERPREQFF
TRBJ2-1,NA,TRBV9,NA,TGTGCCAGCAGCGTAGGAGTCAGCTCCTACAATGAGCAGTTCTTC,CASSVGVSSYNEQFF
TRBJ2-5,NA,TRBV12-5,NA,TGTGCTAGTGGTTTGACATGGGAGACCCAGTACTTC,CASGLTWETQYF
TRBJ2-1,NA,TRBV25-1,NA,TGTGCCAGCAGTGAACTCCCGCCGGAGCAGTTCTTC,CASSELPPEQFF